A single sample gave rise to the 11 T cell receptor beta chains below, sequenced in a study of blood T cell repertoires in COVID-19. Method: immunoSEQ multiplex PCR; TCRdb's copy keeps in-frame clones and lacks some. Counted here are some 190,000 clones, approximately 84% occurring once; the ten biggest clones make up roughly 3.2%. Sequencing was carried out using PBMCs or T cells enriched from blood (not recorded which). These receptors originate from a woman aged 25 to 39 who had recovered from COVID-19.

The CDR3 nucleotides read TGTGCCAGCAGCTTAACCGGGAGGGCCGGGAGGACCGGGGAGCTGTTTTTT. This translates into CASSLTGRAGRTGELFF. V gene TRBV7-3 combines with J gene TRBJ2-2; TRBD2 matches at 8 bases. V lost 0 bases to trimming and J lost 5 bases; unmatched junction nucleotides: 8. This CDR3 comprises 17 residues. CDR1 and CDR2 (germline): SGHTA, FQGTGA. Full variable domain (remainder filled in from reference TRBV7-3 and TRBJ2-2): GAGVSQTPSNKVTEKGKYVELRCDPISGHTALYWYRQSLGQGPEFLIYFQGTGAADDSGLPNDRFFAVRPEGSVSTLKIQRTERGDSAVYLCASSLTGRAGRTGELFFGEGSRLTVL.

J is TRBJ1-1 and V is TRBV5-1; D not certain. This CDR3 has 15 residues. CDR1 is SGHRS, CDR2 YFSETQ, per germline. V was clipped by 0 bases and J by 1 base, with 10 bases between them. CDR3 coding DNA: TGCGCCAGCAGCTTGGCGGGGTTTACGAACACTGAAGCTTTCTTT. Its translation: CASSLAGFTNTEAFF. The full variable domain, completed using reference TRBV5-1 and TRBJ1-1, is KAGVTQTPRYLIKTRGQQVTLSCSPISGHRSVSWYQQTPGQGLQFLFEYFSETQRNKGNFPGRFSGRQFSNSRSEMNVSTLELGDSALYLCASSLAGFTNTEAFFGQGTRLTVV.

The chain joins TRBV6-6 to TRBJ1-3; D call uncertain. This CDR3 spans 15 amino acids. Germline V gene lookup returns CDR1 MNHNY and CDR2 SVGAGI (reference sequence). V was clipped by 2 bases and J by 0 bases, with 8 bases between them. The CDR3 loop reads CASSYGDISGNTIYF. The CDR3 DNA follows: TGTGCCAGCAGTTACGGTGACATCTCTGGAAACACCATATATTTT.

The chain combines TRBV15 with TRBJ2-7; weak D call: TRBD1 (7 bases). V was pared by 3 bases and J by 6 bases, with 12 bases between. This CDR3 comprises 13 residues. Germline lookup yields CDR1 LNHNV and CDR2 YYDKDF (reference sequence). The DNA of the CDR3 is TGTGCCACCAGCAGCCGGCAGGGGGGCGAGCAGTACTTC. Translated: CATSSRQGGEQYF. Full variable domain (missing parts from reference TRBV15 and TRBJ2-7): DAMVIQNPRYQVTQFGKPVTLSCSQTLNHNVMYWYQQKSSQAPKLLFHYYDKDFNNEADTPDNFQSRRPNTSFCFLDIRSPGLGDTAMYLCATSSRQGGEQYFGPGTRLTVT.

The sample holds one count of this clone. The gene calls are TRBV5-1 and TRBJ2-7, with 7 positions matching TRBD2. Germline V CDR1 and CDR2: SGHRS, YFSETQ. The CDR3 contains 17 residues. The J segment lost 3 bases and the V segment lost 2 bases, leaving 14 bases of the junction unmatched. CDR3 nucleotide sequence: TGCGCCAGCAGCTTTCACCGGGAAAGGGGAGGGTACTACGAGCAGTACGTC. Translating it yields CASSFHRERGGYYEQYV.

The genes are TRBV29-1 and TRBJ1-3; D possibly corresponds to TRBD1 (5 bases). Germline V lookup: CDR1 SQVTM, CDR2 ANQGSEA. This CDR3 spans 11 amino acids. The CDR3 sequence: CGGVAGNTIYF. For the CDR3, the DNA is TGCGGAGGGGTAGCTGGAAACACCATATATTTT.

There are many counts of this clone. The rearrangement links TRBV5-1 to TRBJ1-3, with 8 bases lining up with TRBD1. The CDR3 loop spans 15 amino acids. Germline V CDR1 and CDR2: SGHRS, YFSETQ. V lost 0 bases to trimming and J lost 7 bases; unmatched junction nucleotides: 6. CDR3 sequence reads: CASSLEGQAGNTIYF. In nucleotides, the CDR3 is TGCGCCAGCAGCTTGGAGGGACAGGCGGGGAACACCATATATTTT.

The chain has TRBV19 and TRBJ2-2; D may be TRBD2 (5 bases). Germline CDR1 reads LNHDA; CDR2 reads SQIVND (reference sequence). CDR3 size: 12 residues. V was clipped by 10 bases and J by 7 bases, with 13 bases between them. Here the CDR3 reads CATNGVGGELFF. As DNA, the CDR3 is TGTGCCACCAACGGGGTGGGCGGGGAGCTGTTTTTT.

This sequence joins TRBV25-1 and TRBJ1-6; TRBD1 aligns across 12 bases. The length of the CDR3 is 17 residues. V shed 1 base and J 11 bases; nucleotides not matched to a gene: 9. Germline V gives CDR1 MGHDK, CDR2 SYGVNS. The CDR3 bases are TGTGCCAGCAGTGAATTTGGGACAGGGGGCGGCGGGGCACCCCTCCACTTT. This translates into CASSEFGTGGGGAPLHF.

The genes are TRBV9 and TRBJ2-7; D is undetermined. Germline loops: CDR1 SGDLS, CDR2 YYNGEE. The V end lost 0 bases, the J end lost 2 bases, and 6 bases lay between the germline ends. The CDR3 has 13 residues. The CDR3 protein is CASSVGPAYEQYV. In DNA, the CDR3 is TGTGCCAGCAGCGTAGGTCCGGCCTACGAGCAGTACGTC.

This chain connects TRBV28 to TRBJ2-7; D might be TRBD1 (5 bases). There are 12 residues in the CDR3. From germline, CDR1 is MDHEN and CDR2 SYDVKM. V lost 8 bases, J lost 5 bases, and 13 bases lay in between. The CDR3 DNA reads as TGTGCCAGCCTAAGGGGTGGCCACGAGCAGTACTTC. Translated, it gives CASLRGGHEQYF.